The 8 T cell receptor beta chains below all came from one sample that was sequenced in a study of cytomegalovirus exposure and HLA in healthy donors (dated by TCRdb to about 2017). The library was generated by the immunoSEQ multiplex PCR assay. A mixture of 60 forward primers for TCR Vbeta segments and 13 reverse primers for TCR Jbeta segments was used in the multiplex PCR. TCRdb holds this immuneACCESS table with in-frame rearrangements only. Some clones are missing; in checked studies, unresolved V genes explain under half, and the rest has no known cause. The sample yields some 130,000 clones; 77% were counted once. In total, the top ten clones hold around 4% of the sample. Specimen: PBMCs. The receptors stem from a male donor in good health and CMV-seropositive.

This chain uses TRBV28 with TRBJ1-2, with D possibly TRBD1 on 5 matching bases. Germline V gene sequence: CDR1 MDHEN, CDR2 SYDVKM. This CDR3 comprises 16 residues. V was trimmed by 1 base and J by 6 bases, leaving 18 bases between them. The CDR3: CASSLSIWKGRNGYTF. The DNA for the CDR3 is TGTGCCAGCAGTTTATCTATCTGGAAGGGGCGAAATGGCTACACCTTC.

A single count supports this clone. The genes are TRBV5-1 and TRBJ2-7; D perhaps matches TRBD1 (6 bases). V lost 0 bases to trimming and J lost 7 bases, with 14 bases between them. The length of the CDR3 is 14 residues. Germline CDR1 reads SGHRS; CDR2 reads YFSETQ. DNA of the CDR3: TGCGCCAGCAGCTTGGTTCCAGGGGCTAATGAGCAGTACTTC. This translates into CASSLVPGANEQYF.

J is TRBJ1-1 and V is TRBV5-1; D is unresolved. V was pared by 4 bases and J by 0 bases, with 16 bases between. This CDR3 has 16 residues. CDR1 is SGHRS and CDR2 is YFSETQ in the germline V gene. The CDR3 bases are TGCGCCAGCAGCCCCGGGGTGCGGAGTCTGAACACTGAAGCTTTCTTT. Encoded protein: CASSPGVRSLNTEAFF.

This clone turned up a few times. The chain is built from TRBV5-1 and TRBJ1-1; a possible D gene is TRBD1 (5 bases). The CDR3 loop spans 13 amino acids. The V end lost 3 bases, the J end lost 2 bases, and 8 bases lay between the germline ends. The V gene's germline CDR1 is SGHRS and CDR2 YFSETQ. The CDR3 loop is CASSYDRNTEAFF. In nucleotides, the CDR3 is TGCGCCAGCAGCTATGACAGAAACACTGAAGCTTTCTTT.

This rearrangement joins TRBV7-8 to TRBJ1-2; D ambiguous. The ends were cut back, 0 bases at V and 4 bases at J, with 9 bases in the middle. The germline V gene has CDR1 SGHVS and CDR2 FQNEAQ. The CDR3 consists of 14 residues. As DNA, the CDR3 is TGTGCCAGCAGCTTAGCGAGGGTCGGCTATGGCTACACCTTC. This gives the protein CASSLARVGYGYTF.

The chain uses TRBV6-1 and TRBJ1-5; 7 bases map to TRBD1. The CDR3 length is 20 residues. V lost 2 bases to trimming and J lost 0 bases; unmatched junction nucleotides: 16. Germline assignment: CDR1 MNHNS and CDR2 SASEGT. CDR3 nucleotides: TGTGCCAGCAGTGAAAAGGTACTACCGGGACAGCCATATAGCAATCAGCCCCAGCATTTT. The encoded protein is CASSEKVLPGQPYSNQPQHF.

The sample holds a few counts of this clone. The rearrangement uses TRBV27 and TRBJ2-3, with D maybe TRBD1 (6 bases). Trimming removed 5 bases from V and 1 base from J, with 16 bases in between. CDR3 length equals 16 residues. The germline V gene encodes CDR1 MNHEY and CDR2 SMNVEV (reference sequence). The CDR3 reads CASSLRQVMGTDTQYF. The CDR3 DNA sequence: TGTGCCAGCAGTCTTAGACAGGTTATGGGCACAGATACGCAGTATTTT.

The chain employs TRBV5-1 and TRBJ1-4, with 9 bases fitting TRBD1. The CDR3 is made up of 16 amino acids. In germline, CDR1 is SGHRS, CDR2 YFSETQ. Trimming cost V 3 bases and J 6 bases; bases outside gene matches: 9. The CDR3 reads CASSWTGAQLYEKLFF. The CDR3 DNA reads as TGCGCCAGCAGCTGGACAGGGGCGCAGCTCTATGAAAAACTGTTTTTT.